The following is a T cell receptor beta chain sequence with its context. Deletions cut 5 bases from V and 7 bases from J, with 23 bases between. There are 17 residues in the CDR3. Germline V CDR1 and CDR2: SEHNR, FQNEAQ (reference sequence). An amount of RNA that ranged from roughly 0.5 to 1 ug was reverse transcribed with random hexamers. TCRdb reprocessed the immunoSEQ multiplex PCR reads with MiXCR, giving one entry per CDR3 protein. Of more than 130,000 distinct CDR3 sequences detected, about 94% appear once; the ten largest clones hold 0.27%. These data belong to a study of CD8 T cells in Susac syndrome.

This TCR was recovered from a human donor in good health. The chain couples TRBV7-9 to TRBJ2-2; the D gene could be TRBD1 or TRBD2 (6 bases each). Material for sequencing was CD8+ T cells from PBMCs. CDR3 loop: CASSAFYPGAQGGELFF. CDR3 DNA sequence: TGTGCCAGCAGCGCCTTTTATCCGGGGGCTCAGGGCGGGGAGCTGTTTTTT.